This entry describes one TCR beta chain. Its antigen is unknown. The conserved closing phenylalanine or tryptophan is absent in this CDR3, likely reflecting a read error. It is unclear where the CDR3 begins or ends on the DNA, so no DNA is shown, and the CDR3 is as TCRdb lists it. CDR1 is MNHEY, CDR2 SVGEGT, per germline. Ends included, the CDR3 has 13 residues. These data originate in a study of T cell responses to AZD1222 COVID-19 vaccine. Only in-frame clones appear in the TCRdb table, and some are missing; sequencing was by immunoSEQ multiplex PCR. The sample contains fewer than 120,000 clones, more than 90% of which appear only once. Whole-study findings and limits: Of spike-specific TCRs, nearly half reportedly target regions left unmutated in variants. There were repertoire samples only from the period after the peak T cell response.

This TCR was sampled from an adult who received the AZD1222 COVID-19 vaccine. The chain is built from TRBV6-2 or TRBV6-3 and TRBJ2-3; the table's D call TRBD1 went unverified against the DNA. Sequenced here: peripheral blood, sampled 28 days after the second AZD1222 dose. The CDR3 loop reads CASSFTEGGGAAV.